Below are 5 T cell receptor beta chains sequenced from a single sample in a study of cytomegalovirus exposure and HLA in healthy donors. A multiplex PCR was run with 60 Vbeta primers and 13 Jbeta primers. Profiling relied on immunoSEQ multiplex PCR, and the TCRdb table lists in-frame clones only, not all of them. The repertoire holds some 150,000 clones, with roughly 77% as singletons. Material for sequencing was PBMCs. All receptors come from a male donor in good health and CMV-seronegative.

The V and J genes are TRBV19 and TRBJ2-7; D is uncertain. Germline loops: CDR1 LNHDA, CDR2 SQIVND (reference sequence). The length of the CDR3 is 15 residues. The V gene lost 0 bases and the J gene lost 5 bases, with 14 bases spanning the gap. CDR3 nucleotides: TGTGCCAGTAGTATAGATCTTGAACAGCTGGACGAGCAGTACTTC. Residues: CASSIDLEQLDEQYF.

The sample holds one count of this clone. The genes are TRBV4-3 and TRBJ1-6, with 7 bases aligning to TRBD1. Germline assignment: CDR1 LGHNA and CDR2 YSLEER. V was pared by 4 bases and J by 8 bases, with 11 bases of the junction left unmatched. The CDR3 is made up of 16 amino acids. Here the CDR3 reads CASSPVGYRGDSPLHF. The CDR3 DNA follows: TGCGCCAGCAGCCCCGTGGGCTACAGGGGAGATTCACCCCTCCACTTT.

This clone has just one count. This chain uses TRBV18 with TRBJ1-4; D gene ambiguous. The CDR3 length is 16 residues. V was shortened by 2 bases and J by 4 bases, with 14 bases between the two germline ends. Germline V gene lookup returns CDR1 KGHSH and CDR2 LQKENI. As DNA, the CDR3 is TGTGCCAGCTCACCATTTACACAAGAAAATAATGAAAAACTGTTTTTT. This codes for CASSPFTQENNEKLFF. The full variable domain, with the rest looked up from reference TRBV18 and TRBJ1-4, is NAGVMQNPRHLVRRRGQEARLRCSPMKGHSHVYWYRQLPEEGLKFMVYLQKENIIDESGMPKERFSAEFPKEGPSILRIQQVVRGDSAAYFCASSPFTQENNEKLFFGSGTQLSVL.

Here the CDR3 reads CASSSSGGSTDTQYF. For the CDR3, the DNA is TGTGCCAGCAGTTCTAGCGGGGGCTCCACAGATACGCAGTATTTT. The chain is built from TRBV27 and TRBJ2-3; TRBD2 matches 10 bases. The CDR3 covers 15 residues. V lost 4 bases and J lost 2; bases outside the gene matches: 3. Germline lookup yields CDR1 MNHEY and CDR2 SMNVEV (reference sequence).

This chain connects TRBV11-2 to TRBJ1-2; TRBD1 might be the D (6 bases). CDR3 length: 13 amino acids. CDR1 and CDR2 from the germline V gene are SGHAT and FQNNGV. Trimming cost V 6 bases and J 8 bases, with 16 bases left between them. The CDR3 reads CASSQGGGSGYTF. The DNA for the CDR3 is TGTGCCAGCAGTCAAGGGGGGGGGAGCGGCTACACCTTC.